Sequencing of this T cell receptor beta chain was carried out in a study of blood T cell repertoires in COVID-19. Sequencing was performed with immunoSEQ multiplex PCR; in TCRdb, only in-frame clones are kept and a portion is missing. The sample carries about 320,000 clones, approximately 90% recorded once. The ends were cut back, 5 bases at V and 4 bases at J, with 11 bases in the middle. Germline CDR1 and CDR2: GTSNPN and SVGIG (reference sequence). The CDR3 has 13 residues. The receptor's source is a woman aged 18-29 years who had recovered from COVID-19. The specimen was PBMCs or T cells enriched from blood (not recorded which). The V gene is TRBV30, the J gene TRBJ1-4, with unresolved D. In DNA form, the CDR3 reads TGTGCCTGGGGCGAGCCCAATAATGAAAAACTGTTTTTT. Its translation: CAWGEPNNEKLFF.